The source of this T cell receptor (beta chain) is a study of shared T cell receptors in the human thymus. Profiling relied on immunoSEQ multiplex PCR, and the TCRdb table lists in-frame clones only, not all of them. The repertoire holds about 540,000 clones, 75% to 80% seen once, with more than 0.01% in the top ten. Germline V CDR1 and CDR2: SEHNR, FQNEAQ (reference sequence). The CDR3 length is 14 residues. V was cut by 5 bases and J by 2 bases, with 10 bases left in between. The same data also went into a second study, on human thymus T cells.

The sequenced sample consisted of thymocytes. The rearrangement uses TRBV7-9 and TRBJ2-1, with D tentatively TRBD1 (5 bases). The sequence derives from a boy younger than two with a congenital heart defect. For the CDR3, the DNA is TGTGCCAGCAGCGGACACGCGCCCTACAATGAGCAGTTCTTC. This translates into CASSGHAPYNEQFF.